This TCR beta chain was documented in a study of response to subunit inactivated influenza vaccine. Whole-study findings and limits: The authors proposed limited new T cell recruitment per seasonal influenza vaccination.

In TCRdb, the RT-PCR reads were re-called with MiXCR into one record per CDR3 protein. The table has 610,000 or so distinct CDR3 sequences, 12% to 15% seen once; the top ten hold around 10%. Germline V gene lookup returns CDR1 MGHRA and CDR2 YSYEKL. Trimming shortened V by 0 bases and J by 3 bases, and 24 bases separated the two germline ends. The CDR3 length is 19 residues. A remark on this clonotype: Its antigen is unidentified.

The chain carries TRBV4-1 and TRBJ2-7; TRBD1 is a possible D gene (6 bases). This clonotype originated in a man in his fifties or sixties who received an inactivated influenza vaccine. This specimen was PBMCs from blood, taken 11 to 12 days after vaccination. CDR3 amino acids: CASSQERRAADSKYYEQYF. The CDR3 coding sequence is TGCGCCAGCAGCCAAGAACGAAGGGCCGCGGACAGCAAATACTACGAGCAGTACTTC.